This TCR beta chain was identified during a study of blood T cells in healthy people across ages. This clonotype came up a few times. The germline CDR1 and CDR2 sequences are SGHTA and FQGNSA. The CDR3 sequence is 10 residues long. Trimming took 5 bases from V and 11 from J, leaving 8 bases between them. For the second PCR, which ran for roughly 7 to 11 cycles, a sample-barcoded 5' primer and a J-beta primer mix were used. Each CDR3 protein gets one entry after TCRdb re-called the 5' RACE reads with MiXCR. The table lists about 1.4 million distinct CDR3 sequences, approximately 60% of them singletons.

V is TRBV7-2 and J is TRBJ2-3; D is possibly TRBD2 (5 bases). The sequence came from a man aged 18 to 29 in good health. Material: blood. The DNA for the CDR3 is TGTGCCAGCAGCGCCCGGGGGCAGTATTTT. This encodes CASSARGQYF. The full variable domain, completed using reference TRBV7-2 and TRBJ2-3, is GAGVSQSPSNKVTEKGKDVELRCDPISGHTALYWYRQSLGQGLEFLIYFQGNSAPDKSGLPSDRFSAERTGGSVSTLTIQRTQQEDSAVYLCASSARGQYFGPGTRLTVL.